The clone carrying this T cell receptor beta chain showed up just once. This sample is part of a study of blood T cell repertoires in COVID-19. The assay was immunoSEQ multiplex PCR, and TCRdb's table has in-frame clones only and misses some. The sample yields over 45,000 clones, approximately 88% seen once. Trimming pared 8 bases from V and 11 bases from J, leaving 18 bases between. Germline-derived CDR1 and CDR2 are MNHEY and SMNVEV (reference sequence). The CDR3 is made up of 12 amino acids. The chain joins TRBV27 to TRBJ1-1; D is uncertain. This receptor was identified in a man between 65 and 85 years old with acute or convalescent COVID-19. Sequencing was performed on peripheral blood. CDR3 coding DNA: TGTGCCAGCTCCGAGCGGGATGGGATCGCTTTCTTT. Residues: CASSERDGIAFF.